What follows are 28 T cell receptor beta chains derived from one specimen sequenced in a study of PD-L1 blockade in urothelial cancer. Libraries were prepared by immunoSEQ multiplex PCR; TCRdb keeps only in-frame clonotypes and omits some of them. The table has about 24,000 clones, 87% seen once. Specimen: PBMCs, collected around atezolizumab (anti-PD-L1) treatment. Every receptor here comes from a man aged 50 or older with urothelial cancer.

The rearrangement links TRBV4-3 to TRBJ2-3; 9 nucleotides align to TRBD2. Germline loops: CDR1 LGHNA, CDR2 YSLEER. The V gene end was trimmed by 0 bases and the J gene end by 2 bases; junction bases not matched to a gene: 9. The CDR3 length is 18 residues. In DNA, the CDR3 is TGCGCCAGCAGCCAAGAGCGTCAGGGACTAGCTGTCACAGATACGCAGTATTTT. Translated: CASSQERQGLAVTDTQYF.

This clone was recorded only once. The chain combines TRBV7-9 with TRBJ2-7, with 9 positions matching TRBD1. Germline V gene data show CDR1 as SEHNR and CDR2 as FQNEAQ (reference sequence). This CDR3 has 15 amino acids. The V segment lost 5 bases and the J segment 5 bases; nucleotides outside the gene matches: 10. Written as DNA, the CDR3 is TGTGCCAGCAGCCCTTGGGACAGGGCATTGGACGAGCAGTACTTC. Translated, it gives CASSPWDRALDEQYF.

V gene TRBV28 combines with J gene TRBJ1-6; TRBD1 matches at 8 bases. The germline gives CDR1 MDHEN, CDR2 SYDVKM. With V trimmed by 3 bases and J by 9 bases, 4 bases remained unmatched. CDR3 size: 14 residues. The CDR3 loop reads CASSFTGGGSPLHF. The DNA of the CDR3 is TGTGCCAGCAGTTTTACAGGGGGGGGTTCACCCCTCCACTTT.

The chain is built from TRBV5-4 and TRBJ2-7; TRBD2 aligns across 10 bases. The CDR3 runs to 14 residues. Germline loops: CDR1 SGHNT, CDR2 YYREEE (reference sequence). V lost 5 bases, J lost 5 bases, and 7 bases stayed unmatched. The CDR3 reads CASSGLAGVNEQYF. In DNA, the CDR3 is TGTGCCAGCAGTGGCCTAGCGGGAGTAAACGAGCAGTACTTC.

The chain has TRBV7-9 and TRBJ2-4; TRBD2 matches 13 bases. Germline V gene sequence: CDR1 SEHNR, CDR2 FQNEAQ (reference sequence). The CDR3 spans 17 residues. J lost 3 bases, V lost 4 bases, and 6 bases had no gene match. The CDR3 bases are TGTGCCAGCAGCTCCGGGACTAGCGGGGCCGACAAAAACATTCAGTACTTC. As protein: CASSSGTSGADKNIQYF.

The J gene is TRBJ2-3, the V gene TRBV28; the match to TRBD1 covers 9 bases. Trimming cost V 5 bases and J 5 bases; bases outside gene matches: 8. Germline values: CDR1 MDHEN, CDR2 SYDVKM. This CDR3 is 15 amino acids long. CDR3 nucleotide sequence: TGTGCCAGCAGTCGTCCCGGGACAGGGAAAGATACGCAGTATTTT. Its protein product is CASSRPGTGKDTQYF.

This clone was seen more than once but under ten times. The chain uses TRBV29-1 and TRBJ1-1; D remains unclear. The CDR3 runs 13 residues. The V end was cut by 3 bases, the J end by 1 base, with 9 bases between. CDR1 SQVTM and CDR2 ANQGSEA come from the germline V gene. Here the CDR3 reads CSVEPTPNTEAFF. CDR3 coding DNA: TGCAGCGTTGAGCCGACACCGAACACTGAAGCTTTCTTT.

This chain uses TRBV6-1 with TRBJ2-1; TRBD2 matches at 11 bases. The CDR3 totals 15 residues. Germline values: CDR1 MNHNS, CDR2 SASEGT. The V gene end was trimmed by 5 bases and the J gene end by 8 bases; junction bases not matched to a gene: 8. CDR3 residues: CASSPISGGADEQFF. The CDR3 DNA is TGTGCCAGCAGTCCAATTAGCGGGGGGGCCGATGAGCAGTTCTTC.

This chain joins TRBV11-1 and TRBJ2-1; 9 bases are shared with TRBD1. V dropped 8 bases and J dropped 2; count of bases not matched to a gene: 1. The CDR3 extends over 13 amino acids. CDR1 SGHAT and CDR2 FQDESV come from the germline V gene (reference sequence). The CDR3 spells CASGTGTYNEQFF. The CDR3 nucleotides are TGTGCCAGCGGGACAGGGACCTACAATGAGCAGTTCTTC.

The CDR3 sequence is CASSQTTPYNEQFF. The CDR3 DNA follows: TGCGCCAGCAGCCAAACAACCCCCTACAATGAGCAGTTCTTC. The chain combines TRBV10-2 with TRBJ2-1, with D uncertain. The CDR3 has 14 amino acids. Looked up from germline, CDR1 is WSHSY and CDR2 is SAAADI. Trimming cost V 6 bases and J 2 bases, with 11 bases left between them.

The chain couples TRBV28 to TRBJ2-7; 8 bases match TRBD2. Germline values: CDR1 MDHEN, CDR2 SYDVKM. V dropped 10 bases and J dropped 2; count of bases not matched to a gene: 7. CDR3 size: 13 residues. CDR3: CATYGGGTYEQYF. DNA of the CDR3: TGTGCCACCTACGGGGGGGGAACCTACGAGCAGTACTTC.

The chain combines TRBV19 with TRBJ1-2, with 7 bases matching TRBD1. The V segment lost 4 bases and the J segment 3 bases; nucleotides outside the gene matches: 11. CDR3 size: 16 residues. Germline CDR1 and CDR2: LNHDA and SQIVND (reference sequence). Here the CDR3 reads CASSTLPGQKHYGYTF. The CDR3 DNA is TGTGCCAGTAGTACGCTACCGGGACAGAAACACTATGGCTACACCTTC.

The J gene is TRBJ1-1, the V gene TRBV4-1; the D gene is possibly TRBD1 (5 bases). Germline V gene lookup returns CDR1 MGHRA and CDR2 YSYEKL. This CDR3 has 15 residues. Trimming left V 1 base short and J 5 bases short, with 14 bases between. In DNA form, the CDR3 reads TGCGCCAGCAGCCAAGTCTATAGGGGTACGACTGAAGCTTTCTTT. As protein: CASSQVYRGTTEAFF.

The CDR3 spells CASSRQKPSGNTIYF. The CDR3 nucleotides read TGTGCCAGTAGTAGACAAAAACCCTCTGGAAACACCATATATTTT. V gene TRBV19 combines with J gene TRBJ1-3; D is undetermined. Germline assignment: CDR1 LNHDA and CDR2 SQIVND (reference sequence). The CDR3 sequence is 15 residues long. Trimming removed 4 bases at V and 0 bases at J, with 10 bases between.

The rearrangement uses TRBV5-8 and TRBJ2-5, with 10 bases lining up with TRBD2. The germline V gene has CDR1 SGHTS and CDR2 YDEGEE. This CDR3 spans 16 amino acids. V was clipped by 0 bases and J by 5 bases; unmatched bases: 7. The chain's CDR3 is CASSLGTSGGGETQYF. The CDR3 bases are TGTGCCAGCAGCTTGGGGACTAGCGGTGGAGGGGAGACCCAGTACTTC.

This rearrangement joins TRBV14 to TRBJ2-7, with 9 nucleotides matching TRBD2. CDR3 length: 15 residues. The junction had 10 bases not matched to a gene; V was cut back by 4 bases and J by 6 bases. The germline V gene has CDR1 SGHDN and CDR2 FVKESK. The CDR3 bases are TGTGCCAGCAGCCCACCGGGACTAGCTCGTCGCGAGCAGTACTTC. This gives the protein CASSPPGLARREQYF.

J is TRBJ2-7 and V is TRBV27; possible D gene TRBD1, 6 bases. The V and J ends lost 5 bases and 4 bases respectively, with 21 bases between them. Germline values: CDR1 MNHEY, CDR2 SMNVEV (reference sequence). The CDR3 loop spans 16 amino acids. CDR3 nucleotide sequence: TGTGCCAGCAGTCCCTACAGGGTAGAATTTCTGTACGAGCAGTACTTC. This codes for CASSPYRVEFLYEQYF.

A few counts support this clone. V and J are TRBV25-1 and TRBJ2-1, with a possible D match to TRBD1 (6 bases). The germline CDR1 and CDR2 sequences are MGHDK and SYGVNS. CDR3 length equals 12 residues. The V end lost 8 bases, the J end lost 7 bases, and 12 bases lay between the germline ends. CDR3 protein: CASSFTGNEQFF. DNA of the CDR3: TGTGCCAGCTCCTTCACAGGGAATGAGCAGTTCTTC.

The CDR3 sequence: CASTPHQREGLNSKNIQYF. The CDR3 DNA is TGTGCCAGCACCCCCCACCAGCGGGAGGGCCTGAACTCCAAAAACATTCAGTACTTC. This chain joins TRBV28 and TRBJ2-4; 10 positions match TRBD2. The length of the CDR3 is 19 residues. Trimming took 7 bases from V and 2 from J; bases not matched to a gene: 17. The germline V gene encodes CDR1 MDHEN and CDR2 SYDVKM.

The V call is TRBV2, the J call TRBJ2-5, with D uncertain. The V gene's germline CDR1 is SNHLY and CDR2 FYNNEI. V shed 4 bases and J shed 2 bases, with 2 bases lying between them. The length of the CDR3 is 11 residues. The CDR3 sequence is CASSVQETQYF. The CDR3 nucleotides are TGTGCCAGCAGTGTACAAGAGACCCAGTACTTC.

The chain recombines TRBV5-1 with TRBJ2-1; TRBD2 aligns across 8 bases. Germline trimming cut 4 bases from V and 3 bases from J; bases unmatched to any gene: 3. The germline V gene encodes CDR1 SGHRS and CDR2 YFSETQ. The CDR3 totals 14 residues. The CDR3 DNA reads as TGCGCCAGCAGCCCGGGGACTAGCTACAATGAGCAGTTCTTC. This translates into CASSPGTSYNEQFF.

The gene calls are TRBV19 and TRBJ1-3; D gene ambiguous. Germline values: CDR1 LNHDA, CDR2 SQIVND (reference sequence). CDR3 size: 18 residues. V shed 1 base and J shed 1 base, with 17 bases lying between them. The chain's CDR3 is CASSIVATRGKSGNTIYF. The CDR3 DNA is TGTGCCAGTAGTATAGTCGCAACACGGGGAAAATCTGGAAACACCATATATTTT.

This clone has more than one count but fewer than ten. This CDR3 reads CAISESMAGDYNEQFF. DNA for the CDR3: TGTGCCATCAGTGAGTCAATGGCGGGAGATTACAATGAGCAGTTCTTC. The chain carries TRBV10-3 and TRBJ2-1, with TRBD2 matching over 7 bases. The CDR3 contains 16 residues. Germline trimming cut 0 bases from V and 4 bases from J; bases unmatched to any gene: 6. Germline loops: CDR1 ENHRY, CDR2 SYGVKD.

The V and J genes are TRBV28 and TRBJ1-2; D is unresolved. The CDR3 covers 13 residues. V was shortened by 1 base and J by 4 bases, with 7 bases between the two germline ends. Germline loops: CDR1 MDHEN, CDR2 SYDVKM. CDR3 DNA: TGTGCCAGCAGTTTATTGGGGAGCTATGGCTACACCTTC. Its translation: CASSLLGSYGYTF.

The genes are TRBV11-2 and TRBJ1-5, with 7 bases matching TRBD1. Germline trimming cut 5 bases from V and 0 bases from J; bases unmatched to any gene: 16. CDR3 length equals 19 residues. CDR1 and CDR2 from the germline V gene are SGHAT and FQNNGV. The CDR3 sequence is CASSLGVRQGPFSNQPQHF. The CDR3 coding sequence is TGTGCCAGCAGCCTAGGGGTAAGACAGGGCCCCTTTAGCAATCAGCCCCAGCATTTT.

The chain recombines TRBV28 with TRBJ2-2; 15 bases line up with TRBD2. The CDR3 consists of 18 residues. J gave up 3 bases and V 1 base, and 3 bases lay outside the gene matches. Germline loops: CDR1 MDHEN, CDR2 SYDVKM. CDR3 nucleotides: TGTGCCAGCAGTTTATTGGGACTAGCGGGAGGAGACACCGGGGAGCTGTTTTTT. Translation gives CASSLLGLAGGDTGELFF.

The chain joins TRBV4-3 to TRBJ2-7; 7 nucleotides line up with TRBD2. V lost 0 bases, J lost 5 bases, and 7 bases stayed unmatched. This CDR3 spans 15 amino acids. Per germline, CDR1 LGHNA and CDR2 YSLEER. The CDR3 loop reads CASSQEWNRGDEQYF. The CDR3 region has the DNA TGCGCCAGCAGCCAAGAATGGAACCGGGGGGACGAGCAGTACTTC.

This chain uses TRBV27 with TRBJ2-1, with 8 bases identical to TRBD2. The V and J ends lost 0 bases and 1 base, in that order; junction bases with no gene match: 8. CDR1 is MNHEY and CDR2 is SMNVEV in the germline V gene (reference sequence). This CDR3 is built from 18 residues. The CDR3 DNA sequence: TGTGCCAGCAGTTTATCCCACGGACTAGCCTCATCCTACAATGAGCAGTTCTTC. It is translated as CASSLSHGLASSYNEQFF.